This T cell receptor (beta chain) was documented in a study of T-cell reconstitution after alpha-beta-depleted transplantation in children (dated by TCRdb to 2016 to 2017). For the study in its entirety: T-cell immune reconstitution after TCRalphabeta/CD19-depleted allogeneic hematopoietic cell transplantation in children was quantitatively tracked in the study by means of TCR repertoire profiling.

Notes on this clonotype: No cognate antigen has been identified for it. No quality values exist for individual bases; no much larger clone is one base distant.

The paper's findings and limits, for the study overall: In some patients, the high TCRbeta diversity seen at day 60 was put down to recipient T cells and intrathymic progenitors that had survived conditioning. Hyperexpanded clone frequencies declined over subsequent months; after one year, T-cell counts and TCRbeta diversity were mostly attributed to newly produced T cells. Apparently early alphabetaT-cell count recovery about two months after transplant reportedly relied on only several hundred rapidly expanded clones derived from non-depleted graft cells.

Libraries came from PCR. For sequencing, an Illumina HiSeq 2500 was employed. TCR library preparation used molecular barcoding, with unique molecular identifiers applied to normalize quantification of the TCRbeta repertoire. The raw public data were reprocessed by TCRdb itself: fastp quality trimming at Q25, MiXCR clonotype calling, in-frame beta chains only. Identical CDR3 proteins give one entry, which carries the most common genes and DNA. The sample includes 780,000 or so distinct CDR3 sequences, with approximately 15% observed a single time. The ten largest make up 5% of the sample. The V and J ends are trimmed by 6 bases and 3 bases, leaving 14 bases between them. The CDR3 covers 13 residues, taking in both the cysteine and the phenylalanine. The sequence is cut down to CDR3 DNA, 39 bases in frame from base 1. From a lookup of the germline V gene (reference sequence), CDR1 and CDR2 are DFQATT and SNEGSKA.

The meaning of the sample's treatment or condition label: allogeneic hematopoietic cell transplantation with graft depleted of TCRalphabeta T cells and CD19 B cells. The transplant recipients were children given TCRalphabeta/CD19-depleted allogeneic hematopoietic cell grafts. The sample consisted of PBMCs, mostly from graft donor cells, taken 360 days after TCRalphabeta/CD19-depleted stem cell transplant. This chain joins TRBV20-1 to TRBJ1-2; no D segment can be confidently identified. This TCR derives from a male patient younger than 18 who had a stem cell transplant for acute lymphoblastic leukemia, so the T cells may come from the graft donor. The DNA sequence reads TGCAGTGCCACAGTAAACCCACACTATGGCTACACCTTC. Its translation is CSATVNPHYGYTF.